This TCR beta chain was obtained from a study of shared clonotypes between healthy human individuals (dated by TCRdb to 2018 to 2021). Turning to the overall study: The cohort included a few men and two women between 18 and 49 years of age. Per donor, three plates each were used for CD4 naive and CD4 memory, two for CD8 naive, and one for CD8 memory. To estimate repertoire size and how much clonotype sharing occurs between individuals, the study deeply sequenced the blood TCR repertoires of five healthy adults. Different laboratories and diverse techniques were used to prepare libraries and sequence TCR repertoires, to increase sequencing depth and limit assay-specific biases. Each donor's leukapheresis produced roughly between roughly 0.85 and 9 billion PBMCs. General conclusions and limits of the study: Compared with non-shared clonotypes, clonotypes shared by all four sorted-subset donors had higher generation probabilities. Naive subsets generally had larger estimated clonotype richness than memory subsets did. Rarefaction of sorted-subset datasets indicated incomplete sequencing despite the large sequencing depth. Pairwise subsampling indicated that sequencing depth was expected to affect the degree of clonotype sharing among donors. Only blood was sampled, and tissue TCR repertoires likely differ from those in blood. Approximately 5% of naive CD4, roughly 3.6% of naive CD8, around 2.3% of memory CD4, and around 0.4% of memory CD8 clonotypes were shared across a few donors. The small number of donors limited the genetic and exposure-history diversity represented.

Using the deep immunoSEQ assay, TCR CDR3 regions were amplified from genomic DNA by multiplex PCR. For each cell subset, the extracted genomic DNA was distributed evenly across all wells of several immunoSEQ 96-well plates, and each plate served as one replicate. For sorted subsets, around 0.2 ug of genomic DNA, equivalent to around 30,000 T cell genomes, went into each replicate PCR. The purified libraries were quantified using a Qubit 3.0 fluorometer, sized with a Bioanalyzer 2100, and then quantified again using the KAPA Library Quantification kit. Every immunoSEQ 96-well plate was sequenced on a dedicated single-read 150-cycle Illumina NextSeq 550 flow cell. The authors' analysis ran thus. Because the immunoSEQ output held only junctional sequences and lacked quality scores, the filtering could not match the filtering applied to full-length reads. To assign V/J genes and CDR3, sequences were annotated against IMGT germline references using PyIR, a Python wrapper for IgBLAST v1.9. Reads with weak V/J assignments (E-value above 1e-6), missing CDR3, stop codons, out-of-frame junctions, or ambiguous translated residues were removed. A V3J clonotype was defined by an identical inferred V gene, J gene, and CDR3 amino acid sequence. The percentage overlap between two repertoires was calculated by dividing the number of shared unique clonotypes by the size of the smaller repertoire. Richness of each repertoire was evaluated using RTK rarefaction, the Chao1 estimator, and Recon v2.1 estimates of unobserved clonotypes. OLGA was used to compute generation probabilities for all TCRbeta clonotypes that the gDNA method yielded from four donors. TCRdb took this table from immuneACCESS and kept in-frame rearrangements with V and J called. Such tables lack part of the clones; where checked against another copy, unresolved V genes explain under half of the gap, and the rest is unexplained. The V and J calls and clone size come from that table; D and trimming were worked out from the DNA. For this sample the table gives 950,000 to 1,100,000 clones, of which 70% to 80% were detected only once. The ten biggest clones cover approximately 1.5% of the sample.

On this clone: The antigen it recognizes is unknown. No much larger clone is present one base from it, and per-base qualities are unavailable.

Taken from the germline V gene, the CDR1 and CDR2 loops are MDHEN and SYDVKM. Its CDR3 holds 14 amino acids, cysteine through phenylalanine. CDR3 DNA only is kept here, 42 bases in frame from base 1. Trimming removed 7 bases from V and 4 bases from J; the gene matches leave 3 bases unexplained. The donors were healthy, HIV-negative adults with no recently reported acute infections or vaccinations. Every donor was a Caucasian adult living in Nashville, Tennessee, USA. CD4+ T cells were enriched by magnetic negative selection; naive cells were then positively selected on CD45RA, and the negative fraction formed the memory subset. Blood was collected by leukapheresis, and PBMCs were isolated by Ficoll-Histopaque density gradient centrifugation and then cryopreserved in liquid nitrogen vapor phase. Analytical flow cytometry was used to check the purity and quantity of every magnetically sorted T cell population. Genomic DNA was isolated from each sorted fraction and quantified by UV absorbance on a Nanodrop 2000c.

The sequence joins TRBV28 to TRBJ2-1; 11 junctional bases match TRBD2. The TCR was taken from a man younger than 30 in good health. The sample was memory CD4+ T cells sorted from blood. The cell subset or site label of this sample denotes: CD45RA-negative fraction. The DNA sequence reads TGTGCCAGCATGCTAGCGGGGGGTTACAATGAGCAGTTCTTC. Translated, this is CASMLAGGYNEQFF.